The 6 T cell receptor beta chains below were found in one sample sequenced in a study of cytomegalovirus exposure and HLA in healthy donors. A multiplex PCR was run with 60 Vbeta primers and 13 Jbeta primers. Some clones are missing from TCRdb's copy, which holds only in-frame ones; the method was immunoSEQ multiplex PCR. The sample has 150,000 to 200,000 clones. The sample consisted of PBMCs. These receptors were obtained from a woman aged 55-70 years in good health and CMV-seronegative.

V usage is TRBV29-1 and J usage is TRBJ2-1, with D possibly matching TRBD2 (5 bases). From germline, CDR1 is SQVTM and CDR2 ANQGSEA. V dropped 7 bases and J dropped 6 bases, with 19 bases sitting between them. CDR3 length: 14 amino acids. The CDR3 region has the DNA TGCAGCGCGAAGGCTGAGCTCCGGGGCAATGAGCAGTTCTTC. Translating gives CSAKAELRGNEQFF.

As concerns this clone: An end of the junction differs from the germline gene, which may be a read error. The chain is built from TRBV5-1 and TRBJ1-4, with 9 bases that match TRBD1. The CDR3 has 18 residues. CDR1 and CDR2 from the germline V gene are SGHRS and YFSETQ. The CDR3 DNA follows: TGCGCCAGCAGTTTGGCGATGTTGGGACAGGGCGATAATGAAAAACTGTTTTTT. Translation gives CASSLAMLGQGDNEKLFF. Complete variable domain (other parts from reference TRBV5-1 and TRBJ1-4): KAGVTQTPRYLIKTRGQQVTLSCSPISGHRSVSWYQQTPGQGLQFLFEYFSETQRNKGNFPGRFSGRQFSNSRSEMNVSTLELGDSALYLCASSLAMLGQGDNEKLFFGSGTQLSVL.

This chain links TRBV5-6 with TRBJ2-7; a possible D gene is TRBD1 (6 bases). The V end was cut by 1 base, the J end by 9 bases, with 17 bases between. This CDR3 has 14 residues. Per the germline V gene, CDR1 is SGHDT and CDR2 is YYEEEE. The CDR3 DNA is TGTGCCAGCAGCTTGCGATTTGGGGGCCGCAGGCAGTACTTC. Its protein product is CASSLRFGGRRQYF. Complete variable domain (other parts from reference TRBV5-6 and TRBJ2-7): DAGVTQSPTHLIKTRGQQVTLRCSPKSGHDTVSWYQQALGQGPQFIFQYYEEEERQRGNFPDRFSGHQFPNYSSELNVNALLLGDSALYLCASSLRFGGRRQYFGPGTRLTVT.

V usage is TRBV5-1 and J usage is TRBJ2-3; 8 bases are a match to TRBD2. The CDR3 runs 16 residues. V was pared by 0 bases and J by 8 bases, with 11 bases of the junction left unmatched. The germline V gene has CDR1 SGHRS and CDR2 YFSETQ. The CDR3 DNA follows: TGCGCCAGCAGCTTGGAAGTAGGGACTAGGGTTAGTACGCAGTATTTT. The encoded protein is CASSLEVGTRVSTQYF.

Written as DNA, the CDR3 is TGCGCCAGCAGCCAAGATGAGACTAGGGGAGAGACCCAGTACTTC. Protein sequence: CASSQDETRGETQYF. This chain uses TRBV4-1 with TRBJ2-5, with a weak D call TRBD2 (6 bases). The length of the CDR3 is 15 residues. V lost 0 bases to trimming and J lost 4 bases, with 12 bases between them. Per germline, CDR1 MGHRA and CDR2 YSYEKL.

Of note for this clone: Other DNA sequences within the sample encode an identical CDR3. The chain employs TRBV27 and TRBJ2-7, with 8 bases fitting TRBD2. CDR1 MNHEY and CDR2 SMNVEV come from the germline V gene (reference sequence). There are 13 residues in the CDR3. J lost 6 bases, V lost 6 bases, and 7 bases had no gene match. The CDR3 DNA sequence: TGTGCCAGCAGGCCGGGACTAGAGGGCGAGCAGTACTTC. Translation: CASRPGLEGEQYF.